This TCR beta chain was documented in a study of blood T cells in healthy people across ages. In its sample, this clonotype was seen a few times. Its cognate antigen is unknown. The germline gives CDR1 SNHLY, CDR2 FYNNEI. The CDR3 extends over 12 amino acids. Trimming took off 5 bases at V and 7 bases at J, with 11 bases between the two ends. Then a second PCR, running roughly 7 to 11 cycles, was carried out with a sample-barcoded 5' primer and a J-beta primer mix. MiXCR, run by TCRdb on the 5' RACE reads, gives a single entry per CDR3 protein. Among about 780,000 distinct CDR3 sequences listed, more than 35% were seen once. Each donor gave roughly 9.8 milliliters of peripheral blood. General observations from the study: Possibly, changes in expanded clonotypes were confounded because donor CMV status was unknown. The unsorted PBMCs prevented any conclusive comparison of naive versus antigen-experienced cells.

Sequences were obtained from blood. The source of this sequence is an elderly man in good health. V and J are TRBV2 and TRBJ1-2, with a possible D match to TRBD1 (5 bases). Here the CDR3 DNA reads TGTGCCAGCAGTAAACCAGGGACTGGCTACACCTTC. This encodes CASSKPGTGYTF. Based on the CDR3 plus reference TRBV2 and TRBJ1-2, the full variable domain is EPEVTQTPSHQVTQMGQEVILRCVPISNHLYFYWYRQILGQKVEFLVSFYNNEISEKSEIFDDQFSVERPDGSNFTLKIRSTKLEDSAMYFCASSKPGTGYTFGSGTRLTVV.